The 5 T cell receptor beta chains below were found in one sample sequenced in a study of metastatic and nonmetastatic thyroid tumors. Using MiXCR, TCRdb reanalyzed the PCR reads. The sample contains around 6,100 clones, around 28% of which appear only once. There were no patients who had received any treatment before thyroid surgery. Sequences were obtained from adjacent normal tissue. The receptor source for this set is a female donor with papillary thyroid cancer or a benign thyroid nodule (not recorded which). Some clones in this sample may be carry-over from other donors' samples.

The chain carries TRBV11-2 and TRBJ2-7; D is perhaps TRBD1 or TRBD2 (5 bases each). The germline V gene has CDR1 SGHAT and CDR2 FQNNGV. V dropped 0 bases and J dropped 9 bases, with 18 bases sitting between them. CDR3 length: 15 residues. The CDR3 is CASSLDEGRNIGQYF. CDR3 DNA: TGTGCCAGCAGCTTAGACGAGGGGCGCAATATTGGGCAGTACTTC.

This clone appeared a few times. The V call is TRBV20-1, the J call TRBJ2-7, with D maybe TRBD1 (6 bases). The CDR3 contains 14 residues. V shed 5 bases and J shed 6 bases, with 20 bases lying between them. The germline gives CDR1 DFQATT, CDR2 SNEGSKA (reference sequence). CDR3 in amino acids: CSAFKRTQGPEQYF. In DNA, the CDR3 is TGCAGTGCTTTTAAGCGGACACAGGGACCCGAGCAGTACTTC.

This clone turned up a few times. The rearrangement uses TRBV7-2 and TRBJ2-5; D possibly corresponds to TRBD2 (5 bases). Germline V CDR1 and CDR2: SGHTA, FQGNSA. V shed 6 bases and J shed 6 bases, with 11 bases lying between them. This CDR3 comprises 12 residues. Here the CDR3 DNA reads TGTGCCAGCAGGGAGGATGCGAAGACCCAGTACTTC. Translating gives CASREDAKTQYF.

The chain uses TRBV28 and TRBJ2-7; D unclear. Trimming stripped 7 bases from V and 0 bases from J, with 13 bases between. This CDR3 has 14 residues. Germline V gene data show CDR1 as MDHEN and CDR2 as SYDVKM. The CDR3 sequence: CASKLSGFSYEQYF. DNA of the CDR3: TGTGCCAGCAAACTCTCCGGGTTCTCCTACGAGCAGTACTTC.

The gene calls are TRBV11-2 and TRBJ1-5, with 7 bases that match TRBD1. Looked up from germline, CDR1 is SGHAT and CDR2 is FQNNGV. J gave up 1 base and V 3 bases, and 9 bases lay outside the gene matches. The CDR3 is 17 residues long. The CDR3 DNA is TGTGCCAGCAGCTTGCCTCCTGCAGGGGGAAGCAATCAGCCCCAGCATTTT. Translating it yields CASSLPPAGGSNQPQHF.